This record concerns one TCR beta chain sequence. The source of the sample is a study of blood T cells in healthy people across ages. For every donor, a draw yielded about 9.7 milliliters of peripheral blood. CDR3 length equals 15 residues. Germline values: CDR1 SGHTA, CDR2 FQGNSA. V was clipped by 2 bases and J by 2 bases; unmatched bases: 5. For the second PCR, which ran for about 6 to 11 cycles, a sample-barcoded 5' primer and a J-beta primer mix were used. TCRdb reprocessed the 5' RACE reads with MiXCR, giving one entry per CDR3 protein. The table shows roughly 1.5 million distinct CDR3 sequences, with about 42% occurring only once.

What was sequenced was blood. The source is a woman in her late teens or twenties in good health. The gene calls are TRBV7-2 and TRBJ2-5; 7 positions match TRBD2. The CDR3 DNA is TGTGCCAGCAGCTTACGGGCTAGCGGACAAGAGACCCAGTACTTC. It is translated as CASSLRASGQETQYF. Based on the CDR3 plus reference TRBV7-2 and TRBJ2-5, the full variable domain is GAGVSQSPSNKVTEKGKDVELRCDPISGHTALYWYRQSLGQGLEFLIYFQGNSAPDKSGLPSDRFSAERTGGSVSTLTIQRTQQEDSAVYLCASSLRASGQETQYFGPGTRLLVL.